This T cell receptor (beta chain) was identified during a study of shared clonotypes between healthy human individuals (dated by TCRdb to about 2020). In terms of the full investigation: The cohort comprised two women and a few men aged 18 to 49 years. Each donor's leukapheresis produced roughly between roughly 0.94 and 9.5 billion PBMCs. The study deeply sequenced blood TCR repertoires of roughly five healthy adults to estimate repertoire size and the extent of clonotype sharing between individuals. For each donor, CD4 naive and CD4 memory were each run on three plates, CD8 naive on two plates, and CD8 memory on one plate. To increase sequencing depth and limit assay-specific biases, TCR repertoire library preparation and sequencing were carried out by different laboratories using diverse techniques. Results and caveats for the whole study, not just this receptor: Rarefaction of sorted-subset datasets indicated incomplete sequencing despite the large sequencing depth. Sharing across a handful of donors was observed for about 5% of naive CD4, under 4% of naive CD8, over 2% of memory CD4, and roughly 0.43% of memory CD8 clonotypes. The genetic and exposure-history diversity represented was limited by the small number of donors. Clonotypes shared by all four sorted-subset donors showed higher generation probabilities than non-shared clonotypes. Only blood was sampled, and tissue TCR repertoires likely differ from those in blood. Naive subsets generally had larger estimated clonotype richness than memory subsets. Pairwise subsampling led to the expectation that sequencing depth would affect the degree of clonotype sharing among donors.

Donors were healthy HIV-negative adults with no recently reported acute infections or vaccinations. All donors were Caucasian adults living in Nashville, Tennessee, USA. Magnetic negative selection was used to enrich CD4+ T cells, after which naive cells were positively selected on CD45RA and the negative fraction became the memory subset. Blood was collected by leukapheresis, and PBMCs were isolated by Ficoll-Histopaque density gradient centrifugation and then cryopreserved in liquid nitrogen vapor phase. Analytical flow cytometry was used to check the purity and quantity of each magnetically sorted T cell population. Genomic DNA was isolated from each sorted fraction and quantified by UV absorbance on a Nanodrop 2000c. A note on this clone: What antigen it recognizes has not been identified. Base qualities are not recorded, but no much larger clone differs from it by a single base.

Including cysteine and phenylalanine, the CDR3 has 15 amino acids. The sequence is cut down to CDR3 DNA, 45 bases in frame from base 1. Taken from the germline V gene (reference sequence), the CDR1 and CDR2 loops are SEHNR and FQNEAQ. V trim: 6 bases; J trim: 4 bases; unmatched bases: 8. Using the deep immunoSEQ assay, multiplex PCR amplified TCR CDR3 regions from genomic DNA. Extracted genomic DNA from each cell subset was distributed evenly across all wells of several immunoSEQ 96-well plates, and each plate was treated as a replicate. For sorted subsets, approximately 210 ng of genomic DNA, equivalent to roughly 33,000 T cell genomes, went into each replicate PCR. Purified libraries were measured with a Qubit 3.0 fluorometer, size-checked on a Bioanalyzer 2100, and measured again with the KAPA Library Quantification kit. Each immunoSEQ 96-well plate was sequenced on its own single-read 150-cycle Illumina NextSeq 550 flow cell. As for the original processing: Because the immunoSEQ output held only junctional sequences and lacked quality scores, the filtering could not match the filtering applied to full-length reads. To assign V/J genes and CDR3, sequences were annotated against IMGT germline references using PyIR, a Python wrapper for IgBLAST v1.9. Reads were removed for weak V/J assignments (E-value above 1e-6), missing CDR3, stop codons, out-of-frame junctions, or ambiguous translated residues. V3J clonotypes were defined as sequences sharing the same inferred V gene, J gene, and CDR3 amino acid sequence. To compute the percentage overlap between repertoires, the number of shared unique clonotypes was divided by the size of the smaller repertoire. Repertoire richness was assessed with RTK rarefaction, the Chao1 estimator, and Recon v2.1 estimates of unobserved clonotypes. OLGA was used to compute generation probabilities for all TCRbeta clonotypes that the gDNA method yielded from a handful of donors. TCRdb stores this immuneACCESS table with in-frame sequences only. Part of the clones is absent; in the studies checked, under half of the shortfall reflects unresolved V genes, and no reason is known for the rest. V and J calls and clone size follow that table, whereas D and trimming were derived from the DNA. A total of approximately 980,000 clones appear in this sample, roughly 72% of them only once. Over 1.3% of the sample is taken by the ten largest.

This TCR was sampled from a young man in good health. Recombination connected TRBV7-9 to TRBJ1-4; 7 bases in between match TRBD1. Sequencing was done on a sample of memory CD4+ T cells sorted from blood. Interpreted using the paper, the cell subset or site label stands for: CD45RA-negative fraction. The DNA sequence is TGTGCCAGCAGTCCAACAGGGGCCCTTAATGAAAAACTGTTTTTT. Its translation is CASSPTGALNEKLFF.